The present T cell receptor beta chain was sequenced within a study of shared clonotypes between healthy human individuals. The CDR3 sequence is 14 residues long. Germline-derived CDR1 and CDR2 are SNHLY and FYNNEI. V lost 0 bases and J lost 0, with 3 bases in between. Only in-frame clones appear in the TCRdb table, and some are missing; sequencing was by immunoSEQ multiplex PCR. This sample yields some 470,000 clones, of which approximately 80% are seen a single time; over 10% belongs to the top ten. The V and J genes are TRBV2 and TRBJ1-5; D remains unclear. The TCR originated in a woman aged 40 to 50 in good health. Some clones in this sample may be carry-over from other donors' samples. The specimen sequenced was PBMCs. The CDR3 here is CASSEASSNQPQHF. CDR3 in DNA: TGTGCCAGCAGTGAAGCCAGTAGCAATCAGCCCCAGCATTTT.